These T cell receptor beta chains were read from a single sample in a study of naive and memory T cell subsets. TCRdb re-analysed the 5' RACE reads in MiXCR, keeping a single row per CDR3 protein. The repertoire holds about 26,000 distinct CDR3 sequences, with under 30% as singletons. These receptors were taken from a female donor in good health. Both conserved end residues are part of each CDR3. D genes are given only for firm matches. Size is omitted from some rows. Given values are once, few, many or a class for expanded clones.

D gene: TRBD1; clone size: few; J gene: TRBJ2-4; V gene: TRBV20-1; CDR3 DNA: TGCAGTGCTAGGGGACAGCCCCGCGGAAACATTCAGTACTTC; CDR3 protein: CSARGQPRGNIQYF
D gene: TRBD2; clone size: NA; J gene: TRBJ2-5; V gene: TRBV5-6; CDR3 DNA: TGTGCCAGCAGCCCTATTATGACTAGCTCTGAAAGGGCCCAGTACTTC; CDR3 protein: CASSPIMTSSERAQYF
D gene: TRBD2; clone size: many; J gene: TRBJ2-1; V gene: TRBV6-2/TRBV6-3; CDR3 DNA: TGTGCCAGCAGTTACTCGAGACTAGCGAGAACGGGGGGTGATGAGCAGTTCTTC; CDR3 protein: CASSYSRLARTGGDEQFF
D gene: NA; clone size: NA; J gene: TRBJ1-4; V gene: TRBV20-1; CDR3 DNA: TGCAGTGCTACTCTTCGGGGGCACGGGGAAAAACTGTTTTTT; CDR3 protein: CSATLRGHGEKLFF
D gene: TRBD1; clone size: NA; J gene: TRBJ2-1; V gene: TRBV6-5; CDR3 DNA: TGTGCCAGCAGTTACGAGACAGGGAAGCAGTTCTTC; CDR3 protein: CASSYETGKQFF
D gene: TRBD1; clone size: many; J gene: TRBJ1-1; V gene: TRBV29-1; CDR3 DNA: TGCAGCGTAATGGGACAGGCTCTGAAATGGACTGAAGCTTTCTTT; CDR3 protein: CSVMGQALKWTEAFF
D gene: NA; clone size: NA; J gene: TRBJ2-2; V gene: TRBV7-9; CDR3 DNA: TGTGCCAGCAGCTTAGATGGGCAAGTCCGGGAGCTGTTTTTT; CDR3 protein: CASSLDGQVRELFF
D gene: TRBD1; clone size: NA; J gene: TRBJ2-7; V gene: TRBV12-3/TRBV12-4; CDR3 DNA: TGTGCCAGCAGTTTTCGTAAAATCGACAGGGTCCACGAGCAGTACTTC; CDR3 protein: CASSFRKIDRVHEQYF
D gene: NA; clone size: many; J gene: TRBJ2-1; V gene: TRBV10-3; CDR3 DNA: TGTGCCATCAGTGAGACCCACAATGAGCAGTTCTTC; CDR3 protein: CAISETHNEQFF
D gene: NA; clone size: NA; J gene: TRBJ2-7; V gene: TRBV6-9; CDR3 DNA: TGTGCCAGCACTATTCCCGACGGAACCTACGAGCAGTACTTC; CDR3 protein: CASTIPDGTYEQYF
D gene: TRBD2; clone size: NA; J gene: TRBJ2-7; V gene: TRBV6-6; CDR3 DNA: TGTGCCAGCAGTCTCACTAGCGGGCCCTCCTACGAGCAGTACTTC; CDR3 protein: CASSLTSGPSYEQYF
D gene: NA; clone size: many; J gene: TRBJ2-3; V gene: TRBV5-1; CDR3 DNA: TGCGCCAGCAGCTTGGGATTGAGCACAGATACGCAGTATTTT; CDR3 protein: CASSLGLSTDTQYF
D gene: NA; clone size: NA; J gene: TRBJ2-7; V gene: TRBV29-1; CDR3 DNA: TGCAGCGTCTTTAGCGTGCACGAGCAGTACTTC; CDR3 protein: CSVFSVHEQYF